The clone carrying this T cell receptor beta chain was detected a few times. A constant-region primer served to make TCR beta cDNA from about 0.45 ug total RNA. A slightly modified ARM-PCR protocol with three nested multiplex PCR rounds produced these TCR beta libraries. Use of TRBV1-TRBV30 forward primers with a C-beta reverse primer characterized the first two PCR rounds, which lasted roughly 9 cycles each. TCRdb redid the calling of the multiplex PCR reads with MiXCR, one entry per CDR3 protein. The data show approximately 310,000 distinct CDR3 sequences, more than 55% seen once. The record originates from a study of tumor-infiltrating lymphocytes in primary liver carcinoma. Unsorted whole blood supplied the RNA, and germline DNA was extracted too. Looked up from germline, CDR1 is SGHRS and CDR2 is YFSETQ. The CDR3 runs to 14 residues. V lost 4 bases, J lost 5 bases, and 5 bases stayed unmatched.

The receptor's source is a man in his forties with primary liver carcinoma and hepatitis B virus infection. What was sequenced was peripheral blood. The chain combines TRBV5-1 with TRBJ1-4, with TRBD1 identical over 7 bases. The CDR3 sequence is CASSAGQRNEKLFF. The CDR3 region has the DNA TGCGCCAGCAGCGCGGGACAGCGGAATGAAAAACTGTTTTTT.